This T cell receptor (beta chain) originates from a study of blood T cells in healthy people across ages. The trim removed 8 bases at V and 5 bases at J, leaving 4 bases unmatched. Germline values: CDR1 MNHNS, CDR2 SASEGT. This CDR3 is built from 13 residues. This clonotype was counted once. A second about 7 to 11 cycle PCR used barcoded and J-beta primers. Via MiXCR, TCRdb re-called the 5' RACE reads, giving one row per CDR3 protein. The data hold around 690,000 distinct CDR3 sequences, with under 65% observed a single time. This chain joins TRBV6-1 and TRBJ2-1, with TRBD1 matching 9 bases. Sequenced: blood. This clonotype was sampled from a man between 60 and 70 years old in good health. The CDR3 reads CASEGQGDNEQFF. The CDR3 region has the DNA TGTGCCAGCGAGGGACAGGGCGACAATGAGCAGTTCTTC.